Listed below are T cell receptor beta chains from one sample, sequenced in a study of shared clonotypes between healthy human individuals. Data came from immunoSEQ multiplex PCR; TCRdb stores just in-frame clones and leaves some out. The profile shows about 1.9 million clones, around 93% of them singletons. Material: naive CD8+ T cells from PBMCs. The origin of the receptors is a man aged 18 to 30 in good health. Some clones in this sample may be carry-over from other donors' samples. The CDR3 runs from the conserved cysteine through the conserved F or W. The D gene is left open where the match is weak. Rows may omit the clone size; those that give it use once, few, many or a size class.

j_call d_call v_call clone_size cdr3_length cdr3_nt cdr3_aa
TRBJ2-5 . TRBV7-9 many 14 TGTGCCAGCAGCCCACCCCGGGCTCAAGAGACCCAGTACTTC CASSPPRAQETQYF
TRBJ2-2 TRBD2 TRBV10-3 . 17 TGTGCCATCAGTGAGTCGGGGGGACTAGCGGACACCGGGGAGCTGTTTTTT CAISESGGLADTGELFF
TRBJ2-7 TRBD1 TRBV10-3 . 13 TGTGCCATCAGTAAAACAGGGGGACACGAGCAGTACTTC CAISKTGGHEQYF
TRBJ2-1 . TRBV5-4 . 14 TGTGCCAGCAGCTTTGGTCAGCTTGACAATGAGCAGTTCTTC CASSFGQLDNEQFF
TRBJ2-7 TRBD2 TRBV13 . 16 TGTGCCAGCAGCCCAGGACTAGCGGACTTCTCCTACGAGCAGTACTTC CASSPGLADFSYEQYF
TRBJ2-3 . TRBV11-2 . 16 TGTGCCAGCAGCCCCCGCGGACTATCAGGCACAGATACGCAGTATTTT CASSPRGLSGTDTQYF
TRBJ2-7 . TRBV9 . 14 TGTGCCAGCAGCGAAGGGACAAAAAACTACGAGCAGTACTTC CASSEGTKNYEQYF
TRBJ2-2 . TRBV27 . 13 TGTGCCAGCAGTTTATTGCTTCCCGGGGAGCTGTTTTTT CASSLLLPGELFF
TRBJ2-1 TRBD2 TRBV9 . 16 TGTGCCAGCAGCGTAGATGGACTAGTTACCTACAATGAGCAGTTCTTC CASSVDGLVTYNEQFF
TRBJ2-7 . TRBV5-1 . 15 TGCGCCAGCAGCTTGCCCGGCAGGCACTCCTACGAGCAGTACTTC CASSLPGRHSYEQYF
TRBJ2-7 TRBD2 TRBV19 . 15 TGTGCCAGTAGTATACTAGCGGGAGAGACCTACGAGCAGTACTTC CASSILAGETYEQYF
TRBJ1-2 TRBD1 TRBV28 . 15 TGTGCCAGCAGTCAACAGGGGGCCCCCAGCTATGGCTACACCTTC CASSQQGAPSYGYTF
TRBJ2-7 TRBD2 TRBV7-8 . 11 TGTGCCAACGGGGAGGGTTCCGAGCAGTACTTC CANGEGSEQYF
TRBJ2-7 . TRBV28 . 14 TGTGCCAGCAGTCCCCAGCTGAGCACCTACGAGCAGTACTTC CASSPQLSTYEQYF
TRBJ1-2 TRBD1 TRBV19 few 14 TGTGCCAGTAGTACCGGGACAGTGGCCTCCGGCTACACCTTC CASSTGTVASGYTF
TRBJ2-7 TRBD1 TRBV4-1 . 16 TGCGCCAGCAGCCCAAGAACCGGGACAGGGTTTTGGGAGCAGTACTTC CASSPRTGTGFWEQYF
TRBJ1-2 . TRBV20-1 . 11 TGCAGTGCTAGAGATCTCGAAGGCTACACCTTC CSARDLEGYTF
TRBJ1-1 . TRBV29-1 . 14 TGCAGCGTTCCCCGGACAACTGGAGACACTGAAGCTTTCTTT CSVPRTTGDTEAFF
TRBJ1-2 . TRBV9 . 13 TGTGCCAGCAGCTGGGCAGCTAACTATGGCTACACCTTC CASSWAANYGYTF
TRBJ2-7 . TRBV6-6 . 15 TGTGCCAGCAGTTACGTAGGGAAGGGTCCTAACGAGCAGTACTTC CASSYVGKGPNEQYF
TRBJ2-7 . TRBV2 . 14 TGTGCCAGCACCACGGGAGTGACCCTCTACGAGCAGTACTTC CASTTGVTLYEQYF
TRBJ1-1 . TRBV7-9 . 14 TGTGCCAGCAGCTCCACAGGGAAGAACACTGAAGCTTTCTTT CASSSTGKNTEAFF
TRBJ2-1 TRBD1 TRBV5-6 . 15 TGTGCCAGCAGCCCCGGACAGGGGTACTACAATGAGCAGTTCTTC CASSPGQGYYNEQFF
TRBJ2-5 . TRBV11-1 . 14 TGTGCCAGCAGCGAGGGGGGTTATGGGGAGACCCAGTACTTC CASSEGGYGETQYF
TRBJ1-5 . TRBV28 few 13 TGTGCCAGCAGTTTGGTCGGCTATACGCCCCAGCATTTT CASSLVGYTPQHF
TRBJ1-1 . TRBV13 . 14 TGTGCCAGCAGCTTAACCCGCCTGAACACTGAAGCTTTCTTT CASSLTRLNTEAFF
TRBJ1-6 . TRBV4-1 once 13 TGCGCCAGCAACAACCGGGGGAATTCACCCCTCCACTTT CASNNRGNSPLHF
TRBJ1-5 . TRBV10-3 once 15 TGTGCCATCAGGGACCTGGGAGGGCTAGGTCAGCCCCAGCATTTT CAIRDLGGLGQPQHF
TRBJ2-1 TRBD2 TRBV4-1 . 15 TGCGCCAGCAGCGATAGCGGGAGGGCCGGAAATGAGCAGTTCTTC CASSDSGRAGNEQFF
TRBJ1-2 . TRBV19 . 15 TGTGCCAGTAGTATAGATCTGCGCGGGAACTATGGCTACACCTTC CASSIDLRGNYGYTF
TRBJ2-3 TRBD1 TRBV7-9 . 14 TGTGCCAGCAGCTTAGGCAGGGGGCTGTATACGCAGTATTTT CASSLGRGLYTQYF
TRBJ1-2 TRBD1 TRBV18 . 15 TGTGCCAGCTCACCGCCTATACAGGGGAACTATGGCTACACCTTC CASSPPIQGNYGYTF
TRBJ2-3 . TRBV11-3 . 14 TGTGCCAGCAGCTTAAGATCTCGGCCAGATACGCAGTATTTT CASSLRSRPDTQYF
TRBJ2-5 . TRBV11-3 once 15 TGTGCCAGCAGCTTGGGAGGAGGAGGGCAAGAGACCCAGTACTTC CASSLGGGGQETQYF
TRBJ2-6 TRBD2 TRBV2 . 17 TGTGCCAGCAGTGGGTTCGGAGGGAGGGCTGGGGCCAACGTCCTGACTTTC CASSGFGGRAGANVLTF
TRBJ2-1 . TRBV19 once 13 TGTGCCAGTAGCCCCAGGGGCTACAATGAGCAGTTCTTC CASSPRGYNEQFF
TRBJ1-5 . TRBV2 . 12 TGTGCCAGCAGACAGAGCAATCAGCCCCAGCATTTT CASRQSNQPQHF
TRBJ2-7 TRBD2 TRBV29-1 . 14 TGCAGCGTTGAAGTGACTAGCGGAAAGTACGAGCAGTACTTC CSVEVTSGKYEQYF